These 28 T cell receptor beta chains were sequenced from one sample in a study of spatial heterogeneity in lung cancer. A single record per CDR3 protein comes from TCRdb applying MiXCR to the 5' RACE reads. The table has tens of thousands of distinct CDR3 sequences, around 7.5% seen once; the top ten hold 28%. Noted time point: sample taken at primary tumor resection. The material was PBMCs, obtained at surgery. The receptors shown here come from a male donor with early-stage non-small cell lung cancer.

In its sample, this clonotype was seen many times. The chain carries TRBV27 and TRBJ1-2; D might be TRBD1 (6 bases). V shed 4 bases and J shed 7 bases, with 13 bases lying between them. The CDR3 covers 13 residues. Germline V gene data show CDR1 as MNHEY and CDR2 as SMNVEV (reference sequence). The CDR3 DNA reads as TGTGCCAGCAGTTCAGTAGGGGGACGTGGCTACACCTTC. This sequence encodes CASSSVGGRGYTF.

This clonotype has a handful of counts. The chain recombines TRBV18 with TRBJ2-7, with D hard to call. CDR3 size: 12 residues. Germline CDR1 reads KGHSH; CDR2 reads LQKENI. Trimming stripped 2 bases from V and 4 bases from J, with 6 bases between. CDR3 sequence: CASSPTTYEQYF. CDR3 bases: TGTGCCAGCTCACCAACCACGTACGAGCAGTACTTC. Drawing the rest from reference TRBV18 and TRBJ2-7, the complete variable domain is NAGVMQNPRHLVRRRGQEARLRCSPMKGHSHVYWYRQLPEEGLKFMVYLQKENIIDESGMPKERFSAEFPKEGPSILRIQQVVRGDSAAYFCASSPTTYEQYFGPGTRLTVT.

The chain is built from TRBV5-1 and TRBJ2-2, with a weak D call TRBD2 (5 bases). Germline V gene sequence: CDR1 SGHRS, CDR2 YFSETQ. The V end lost 4 bases, the J end lost 1 base, and 11 bases lay between the germline ends. The CDR3 covers 15 residues. In DNA, the CDR3 is TGCGCCAGCAGCCCCTTGGGAGTGAACACCGGGGAGCTGTTTTTT. Protein: CASSPLGVNTGELFF.

V gene TRBV2 combines with J gene TRBJ2-4; TRBD2 matches 7 bases. The CDR3 extends over 17 amino acids. CDR1 is SNHLY, CDR2 FYNNEI, per germline. The ends lost 6 bases at V and 2 bases at J; junction bases unmatched: 13. CDR3 DNA: TGTGCCAGCAGGCGGGAGAATCTACTAGCAACCAAAAACATTCAGTACTTC. Its translation is CASRRENLLATKNIQYF.

This clonotype occurred many times. The J gene is TRBJ1-1, the V gene TRBV3-1; D ambiguous. CDR1 LGHDT and CDR2 YNNKEL come from the germline V gene (reference sequence). Deletions cut 0 bases from V and 3 bases from J, with 8 bases between. This CDR3 comprises 14 residues. The CDR3 sequence is CASSQDGHHTEAFF. The CDR3 bases are TGTGCCAGCAGCCAAGATGGCCACCACACTGAAGCTTTCTTT.

This clonotype is labeled large. The chain couples TRBV30 to TRBJ2-1; D gene ambiguous. V lost 2 bases and J lost 5, with 7 bases in between. The germline CDR1 and CDR2 sequences are GTSNPN and SVGIG (reference sequence). CDR3 size: 12 residues. CDR3 residues: CAWSSWDNEQFF. For the CDR3, the DNA is TGTGCCTGGAGTTCCTGGGACAATGAGCAGTTCTTC. The variable domain in full, completed from reference TRBV30 and TRBJ2-1, reads SQTIHQWPATLVQPVGSPLSLECTVEGTSNPNLYWYRQAAGRGLQLLFYSVGIGQISSEVPQNLSASRPQDRQFILSSKKLLLSDSGFYLCAWSSWDNEQFFGPGTRLTVL.

The table lists this clonotype with many counts. V and J are TRBV6-5 and TRBJ2-7, with 9 bases that match TRBD2. The CDR3 is 15 residues long. V lost 5 bases to trimming and J lost 7 bases; unmatched junction nucleotides: 12. The germline gives CDR1 MNHEY, CDR2 SVGAGI. This CDR3 reads CASSNPREGLGEQYV. CDR3 coding DNA: TGTGCCAGCAGTAACCCGCGGGAGGGCCTGGGGGAGCAGTACGTC.

This clonotype was counted ten times or more. V is TRBV20-1 and J is TRBJ2-3; weak D call: TRBD2 (6 bases). From germline, CDR1 is DFQATT and CDR2 SNEGSKA (reference sequence). The CDR3 is 13 amino acids. Trimming took 6 bases from V and 6 from J, leaving 16 bases between them. The CDR3 nucleotides read TGCAGTGCCGTCGGGAGCTGGGGGGATACGCAGTATTTT. It is translated as CSAVGSWGDTQYF.

At least ten counts were recorded for this clonotype. This rearrangement joins TRBV25-1 to TRBJ2-7, with 9 bases that match TRBD1. CDR3 length: 14 amino acids. Trimming took 4 bases from V and 1 from J; bases not matched to a gene: 2. Germline V gene data show CDR1 as MGHDK and CDR2 as SYGVNS. CDR3: CASSGGQGSYEQYF. The CDR3 DNA reads as TGTGCCAGCAGTGGGGGACAGGGATCCTACGAGCAGTACTTC.

This clonotype was seen just once. This may be a read error, as it is one base from a much larger clone. The chain has TRBV7-9 and TRBJ2-5; D call uncertain. The CDR3 totals 13 residues. CDR1 is SEHNR and CDR2 is FQNEAQ in the germline V gene (reference sequence). The CDR3 coding sequence is TGTGCCAGCAGCTCCTACCCCCAAGAGACCCAGCACTTC. This codes for CASSSYPQETQHF.

This clonotype showed up many times. The rearrangement joins TRBV12-3 or TRBV12-4 to TRBJ1-6, with 10 bases aligning to TRBD1. Trimming at V came to 3 bases and at J to 10 bases, leaving 3 bases not matched to a gene. This CDR3 comprises 14 residues. CDR3 residues: CASSLGQGKSPLHF. CDR3 nucleotide sequence: TGTGCCAGCAGTTTGGGACAGGGGAAATCACCCCTCCACTTT.

This clonotype showed up many times. The gene calls are TRBV6-1 and TRBJ1-2; D is perhaps TRBD1 (5 bases). Germline V gives CDR1 MNHNS, CDR2 SASEGT. The CDR3 is 13 residues long. V was clipped by 1 base and J by 5 bases, with 8 bases between them. In DNA form, the CDR3 reads TGTGCCAGCAGTGAAGGGGACCTGTATGGCTACACCTTC. Translating gives CASSEGDLYGYTF.

In its sample, this clonotype was seen many times. The rearrangement uses TRBV6-2 or TRBV6-3 and TRBJ1-5, with 8 nucleotides matching TRBD1. This CDR3 is 15 amino acids long. J was trimmed by 3 bases and V by 4 bases; bases with no gene match: 5. Germline V gives CDR1 MNHEY, CDR2 SVGEGT. The CDR3 loop is CASSLQGASNQPQHF. CDR3 DNA sequence: TGTGCCAGCAGTTTGCAGGGGGCCTCCAATCAGCCCCAGCATTTT.

A note on this clonotype: A much larger clone differs by one base, so this may be a read error. The chain joins TRBV29-1 to TRBJ2-3, with no clear D. The CDR3 is 13 residues long. Trimming stripped 1 base from V and 7 bases from J, with 12 bases between. CDR1 and CDR2 (germline): SQVTM, ANQGSEA. CDR3 amino acids: CSVEGQEMYTQYF. DNA for the CDR3: TGCAGCGTTGAAGGGCAGGAGATGTATACGCAGTATTTT.

V usage is TRBV24-1 and J usage is TRBJ2-1; the D is unclear. The CDR3 has 11 amino acids. Looked up from germline, CDR1 is KGHDR and CDR2 is SFDVKD. Between the trimmed V and J ends, which lost 7 bases and 8 bases, there was a span of 8 bases. For the CDR3, the DNA is TGTGCCACCAGCCTGAGAGATGAGCAGTTCTTC. Translating gives CATSLRDEQFF.

A few counts support this clonotype. The chain couples TRBV20-1 to TRBJ1-5; weak D call: TRBD1 (5 bases). The germline gives CDR1 DFQATT, CDR2 SNEGSKA (reference sequence). V lost 2 bases and J 1 base, leaving 12 bases between the germline ends. CDR3 size: 15 residues. The CDR3 DNA reads as TGCAGTGCTAGAATGGCAGGGAGGAGCAATCAGCCCCAGCATTTT. It codes for CSARMAGRSNQPQHF.

V usage is TRBV27 and J usage is TRBJ1-6; 7 bases line up with TRBD1. CDR1 and CDR2 (germline): MNHEY, SMNVEV (reference sequence). This CDR3 spans 15 amino acids. Trimming cost V 5 bases and J 4 bases; bases outside gene matches: 5. Here the CDR3 reads CASSPLTGYNSPLHF. The CDR3 DNA follows: TGTGCCAGCAGTCCCCTGACAGGGTATAATTCACCCCTCCACTTT.

Note on this clonotype: A much larger clone is a single base away; this may be a read error. The chain couples TRBV7-1 to TRBJ1-5, with D uncertain. TRBV7-1 is known as an ORF, though its function is uncertain. CDR3 length: 16 amino acids. The germline V and J ends were trimmed by 3 bases and 3 bases, with 15 bases remaining between them. CDR3 coding DNA: TGTGCCAGCAGCTCGTTTAGAGACGGGTTCAATCAGCCCCAGCATTTT. Its protein is CASSSFRDGFNQPQHF.

This clonotype has only one observation. A much larger clone lies one base from this, so it may be a read error. The rearrangement joins TRBV6-5 to TRBJ1-3; 7 bases fit TRBD1. The CDR3 runs 15 residues. Germline loops: CDR1 MNHEY, CDR2 SVGAGI. As DNA, the CDR3 is TGTGCCAGCAGTCAGGACAGGAGCTCTGGAAACACCATATGTTTT. It yields the protein CASSQDRSSGNTICF.

Ten or more counts support this clonotype. This chain joins TRBV29-1 and TRBJ1-1; TRBD1 matches at 7 bases. Germline loops: CDR1 SQVTM, CDR2 ANQGSEA. The CDR3 has 14 amino acids. The ends lost 3 bases at V and 2 bases at J; junction bases unmatched: 6. The CDR3 loop is CSVDLPGGNTEAFF. The CDR3 nucleotides are TGCAGCGTTGACCTGCCAGGGGGTAACACTGAAGCTTTCTTT. Based on the CDR3 plus reference TRBV29-1 and TRBJ1-1, the full variable domain is SAVISQKPSRDICQRGTSLTIQCQVDSQVTMMFWYRQQPGQSLTLIATANQGSEATYESGFVIDKFPISRPNLTFSTLTVSNMSPEDSSIYLCSVDLPGGNTEAFFGQGTRLTVV.

This clonotype has more than one count but fewer than ten. The rearrangement joins TRBV20-1 to TRBJ1-5; 7 bases are a match to TRBD1. Germline-derived CDR1 and CDR2 are DFQATT and SNEGSKA (reference sequence). The CDR3 is made up of 18 amino acids. V was pared by 0 bases and J by 1 base, with 12 bases of the junction left unmatched. The CDR3 DNA follows: TGCAGTGCTAGAGAGGGCCGACAGACAGGGTGGAGCAATCAGCCCCAGCATTTT. It yields the protein CSAREGRQTGWSNQPQHF.

Details on this clonotype: This sequence may be a read error, since a much larger clone differs from it by one base. V gene TRBV5-1 combines with J gene TRBJ2-2; 9 positions agree with TRBD1. The CDR3 has 15 amino acids. The germline CDR1 and CDR2 sequences are SGHRS and YFSETQ. V gave up 4 bases and J gave up 10 bases; unmatched junction bases: 11. CDR3 sequence reads: CASSPETGGSSELFF. For the CDR3, the DNA is TGCGCCAGCAGCCCGGAGACAGGGGGTTCCTCGGAGCTGTTTTTT.

This clonotype came up many times. The chain is built from TRBV10-3 and TRBJ2-7; 7 bases are a match to TRBD1. V lost 2 bases and J lost 3; bases outside the gene matches: 4. There are 14 residues in the CDR3. Germline CDR1 reads ENHRY; CDR2 reads SYGVKD. The CDR3 reads CAISEADRVYEQYF. The DNA of the CDR3 is TGTGCCATCAGTGAGGCCGACAGGGTCTACGAGCAGTACTTC.

The rearrangement uses TRBV7-2 and TRBJ1-4, with no clear D. The CDR3 length is 16 residues. Germline CDR1 is SGHTA and CDR2 is FQGNSA. V lost 0 bases and J 5 bases, leaving 13 bases between the germline ends. The CDR3 DNA reads as TGTGCCAGCAGCTTAGCGATAACAGAGGCAAATGAAAAACTGTTTTTT. It translates to CASSLAITEANEKLFF.

This clonotype was found many times. The chain combines TRBV29-1 with TRBJ2-2; D possibly corresponds to TRBD1 (6 bases). The CDR3 extends over 14 amino acids. CDR1 and CDR2 (germline): SQVTM, ANQGSEA. The V end lost 6 bases, the J end lost 4 bases, and 15 bases lay between the germline ends. The CDR3 DNA reads TGCAGCGTAGAACAGGGTGGCGGCACCGGGGAGCTGTTTTTT. Amino acids: CSVEQGGGTGELFF.

This chain links TRBV11-2 with TRBJ1-5; D is uncertain. The V end lost 5 bases, the J end lost 1 base, and 3 bases lay between the germline ends. CDR1 and CDR2 from the germline V gene are SGHAT and FQNNGV. This CDR3 is 12 amino acids long. Here the CDR3 DNA reads TGTGCCAGCAGCAAGAGCAATCAGCCCCAGCATTTT. Encoded protein: CASSKSNQPQHF.

This clonotype showed up many times. The chain uses TRBV11-2 and TRBJ2-5; no reliable D call. V lost 2 bases and J lost 0, with 1 base in between. This CDR3 spans 12 amino acids. From germline, CDR1 is SGHAT and CDR2 FQNNGV. The CDR3 protein is CASSLHQETQYF. CDR3 sequence (DNA): TGTGCCAGCAGCTTACACCAAGAGACCCAGTACTTC.

At least ten counts were recorded for this clonotype. The chain carries TRBV7-2 and TRBJ1-6; the D is unclear. V was pared by 4 bases and J by 9 bases, with 13 bases between. The V gene's germline CDR1 is SGHTA and CDR2 FQGNSA. CDR3 length: 14 residues. CDR3 sequence (DNA): TGTGCCAGCAGCTCCGGGAATTGGGGTTCACCCCTCCACTTT. It translates to CASSSGNWGSPLHF.